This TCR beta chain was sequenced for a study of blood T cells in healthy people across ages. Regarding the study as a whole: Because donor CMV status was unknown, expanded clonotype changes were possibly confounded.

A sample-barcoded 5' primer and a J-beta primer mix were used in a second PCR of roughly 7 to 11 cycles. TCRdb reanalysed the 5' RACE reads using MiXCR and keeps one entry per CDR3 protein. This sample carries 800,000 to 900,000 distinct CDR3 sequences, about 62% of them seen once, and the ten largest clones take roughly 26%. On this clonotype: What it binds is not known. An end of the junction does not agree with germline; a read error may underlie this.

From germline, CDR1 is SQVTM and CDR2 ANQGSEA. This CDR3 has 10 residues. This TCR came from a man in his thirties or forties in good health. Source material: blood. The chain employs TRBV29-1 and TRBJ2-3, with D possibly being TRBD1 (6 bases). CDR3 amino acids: CSARTDAQYF. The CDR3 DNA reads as TGCAGCGCCCGGACAGATGCGCAGTATTTT.